One and the same sample provided the 31 T cell receptor beta chains below, sequenced in a study of T cells expressing NK-cell markers. TCRdb re-called the 5' RACE reads; one entry per CDR3 protein, DNA not given. The sample yields hundreds of thousands of distinct CDR3 sequences, of which the top ten take up 7.3%. Sequenced input: blood T cells: a sorted CD56 or NKG2C T cell subset, CD4+ or CD8+ T cells, or bulk PBMC T cells (not recorded which). The source of these receptors is a woman aged 18 to 75 in good health.

V gene TRBV28 combines with J gene TRBJ2-7; TCRdb selects TRBD2, and the lack of DNA leaves this call unchecked. Germline V lookup: CDR1 MDHEN, CDR2 SYDVKM. This CDR3 is 14 amino acids long. CDR3 amino acids: CASSRRATSGEQYF.

The rearrangement joins TRBV28 to TRBJ2-1; TCRdb gives TRBD2 as the D gene, but with no DNA this cannot be confirmed. This CDR3 has 17 amino acids. Germline V gene data show CDR1 as MDHEN and CDR2 as SYDVKM. CDR3 sequence reads: CASSLLQAGGPGNEQFF.

The chain employs TRBV11-2 and TRBJ1-3. CDR3 length: 16 residues. Germline V lookup: CDR1 SGHAT, CDR2 FQNNGV. The CDR3 loop reads CASSQRLGNTGNTIYF.

V and J are TRBV6-1 and TRBJ2-1. Germline loops: CDR1 MNHNS, CDR2 SASEGT. This CDR3 is built from 15 residues. CDR3 sequence: CASSEVRGSYNEQFF.

The chain carries TRBV6-5 and TRBJ2-2. Germline lookup yields CDR1 MNHEY and CDR2 SVGAGI. The CDR3 has 16 residues. The CDR3 loop is CASSYGLPENTGELFF.

The rearrangement uses TRBV11-2 and TRBJ2-1. The germline CDR1 and CDR2 sequences are SGHAT and FQNNGV. The CDR3 consists of 15 residues. This CDR3 is CASSLDNGYYNEQFF.

The rearrangement links TRBV10-3 to TRBJ1-6; TCRdb designates TRBD1, a call that cannot be tested without DNA. Germline lookup yields CDR1 ENHRY and CDR2 SYGVKD. CDR3 length equals 15 residues. CDR3 sequence: CAISEGARDNSPLHF.

CDR3 loop: CASRSGLAGTKETQYF. The rearrangement uses TRBV2 and TRBJ2-5; TCRdb designates TRBD2, a call that cannot be tested without DNA. Germline CDR1 reads SNHLY; CDR2 reads FYNNEI. The CDR3 sequence is 16 residues long.

This chain links TRBV20-1 with TRBJ1-4; TCRdb proposes TRBD1, but this gene call is untestable without DNA. Germline assignment: CDR1 DFQATT and CDR2 SNEGSKA (reference sequence). The CDR3 is 18 amino acids. CDR3 protein: CSASALVGQGVLDEKLFF.

This chain connects TRBV6-2 or TRBV6-3 to TRBJ2-1; TCRdb picks TRBD2, but there is no DNA to check that call. CDR1 is MNHEY and CDR2 is SVGEGT in the germline V gene. The CDR3 contains 15 residues. CDR3 sequence reads: CASSRLAGGIYEQFF.

The chain carries TRBV13 and TRBJ1-4; there is no DNA to check the TCRdb D call of TRBD1. The CDR3 spans 13 residues. Germline CDR1 PRHDT, CDR2 FYEKMQ (reference sequence). The CDR3: CASSLERERKLFF.

V and J are TRBV3-1 and TRBJ2-2; TCRdb outputs TRBD2, but without DNA this stays unchecked. The germline CDR1 and CDR2 sequences are LGHDT and YNNKEL (reference sequence). The CDR3 sequence is 14 residues long. CDR3 sequence reads: CASRQEVSAGELFF.

V gene TRBV20-1 combines with J gene TRBJ2-3; TCRdb reports TRBD2, a call that lacks DNA to check it against. Germline loops: CDR1 DFQATT, CDR2 SNEGSKA (reference sequence). The CDR3 consists of 15 residues. CDR3 amino acids: CSARGTSGNADTQYF.

The V call is TRBV11-2, the J call TRBJ2-7. This CDR3 has 15 residues. Germline assignment: CDR1 SGHAT and CDR2 FQNNGV. CDR3: CASSQESNGLYEQYF.

The chain joins TRBV4-3 to TRBJ2-1; TCRdb calls TRBD1, which cannot be checked without DNA. The germline CDR1 and CDR2 sequences are LGHNA and YSLEER. The CDR3 is 17 amino acids. The CDR3 here is CASSRSGGPLSYNEQFF.

V usage is TRBV5-1 and J usage is TRBJ1-2; TCRdb gives TRBD1 as the D gene, but with no DNA this cannot be confirmed. The CDR3 is made up of 16 amino acids. CDR1 is SGHRS and CDR2 is YFSETQ in the germline V gene. This chain's CDR3 is CASSYGTDTKNYGYTF.

CDR3 region: CASSLTAGPNEKLFF. The chain uses TRBV5-1 and TRBJ1-4. The CDR3 spans 15 residues. In germline, CDR1 is SGHRS, CDR2 YFSETQ.

The chain has TRBV7-2 and TRBJ2-1; TCRdb outputs TRBD1, but without DNA this stays unchecked. This CDR3 is built from 13 residues. Germline V gene sequence: CDR1 SGHTA, CDR2 FQGNSA. CDR3 in amino acids: CASSIDGQGEQFF.

The rearrangement uses TRBV7-8 and TRBJ1-3. Germline CDR1 is SGHVS and CDR2 is FQNEAQ. The CDR3 is 13 amino acids. This CDR3 is CASSETGEHTIYF. Full variable domain (remainder filled in from reference TRBV7-8 and TRBJ1-3): GAGVSQSPRYKVAKRGQDVALRCDPISGHVSLFWYQQALGQGPEFLTYFQNEAQLDKSGLPSDRFFAERPEGSVSTLKIQRTQQEDSAVYLCASSETGEHTIYFGEGSWLTVV.

This rearrangement joins TRBV25-1 to TRBJ2-5; TCRdb selects TRBD2, and the lack of DNA leaves this call unchecked. CDR1 and CDR2 (germline): MGHDK, SYGVNS. This CDR3 spans 15 amino acids. The CDR3 sequence: CASSGSGLVWETQYF. Variable domain in full (rest from reference TRBV25-1 and TRBJ2-5): EADIYQTPRYLVIGTGKKITLECSQTMGHDKMYWYQQDPGMELHLIHYSYGVNSTEKGDLSSESTVSRIRTEHFPLTLESARPSHTSQYLCASSGSGLVWETQYFGPGTRLLVL.

The chain recombines TRBV12-3 or TRBV12-4 with TRBJ1-2. The CDR3 spans 15 residues. The CDR3 protein is CASSSHVAGAYGYTF.

The chain recombines TRBV24-1 with TRBJ2-1. This CDR3 region has 13 residues. CDR1 is KGHDR, CDR2 SFDVKD, per germline. The CDR3 protein is CATSDFLGNEQFF.

V usage is TRBV4-2 and J usage is TRBJ2-5; as DNA is missing, the TRBD1 call by TCRdb cannot be tested. Germline assignment: CDR1 LGHNA and CDR2 YNFKEQ. The CDR3 covers 16 residues. CDR3 residues: CASSQDRSRAKETQYF.

The V gene is TRBV7-8, the J gene TRBJ1-2; with no DNA, the TCRdb D assignment of TRBD1 cannot be verified. The CDR3 extends over 16 amino acids. Germline V CDR1 and CDR2: SGHVS, FQNEAQ. The CDR3 protein is CASSLFDGGRLYGYTF.

The CDR3 region is CSASGGSEQFF. This chain links TRBV20-1 with TRBJ2-1. This CDR3 spans 11 amino acids. The germline gives CDR1 DFQATT, CDR2 SNEGSKA (reference sequence).

The chain combines TRBV7-3 with TRBJ2-1. Germline CDR1 is SGHTA and CDR2 is FQGTGA. The CDR3 runs 17 residues. This chain's CDR3 is CASSLTASVGVKNEQFF.

The V and J genes are TRBV20-1 and TRBJ2-3; TCRdb picks TRBD2, but there is no DNA to check that call. Germline assignment: CDR1 DFQATT and CDR2 SNEGSKA (reference sequence). This CDR3 contains 15 residues. CDR3 amino acids: CSASKQGEGTDTQYF.

The gene calls are TRBV12-3 or TRBV12-4 and TRBJ1-6; the TCRdb call, TRBD1, lacks DNA for checking. CDR3 length equals 16 residues. CDR3 loop: CASTLRSGTRNSPLHF.

The V call is TRBV7-9, the J call TRBJ1-1; TCRdb proposes TRBD1, but this gene call is untestable without DNA. Germline-derived CDR1 and CDR2 are SEHNR and FQNEAQ (reference sequence). The length of the CDR3 is 14 residues. CDR3 sequence reads: CASRPRQDTDEAFF.

The rearrangement uses TRBV20-1 and TRBJ2-5; the D gene TCRdb calls, TRBD2, cannot be checked with no DNA. Germline V CDR1 and CDR2: DFQATT, SNEGSKA (reference sequence). This CDR3 spans 12 amino acids. Here the CDR3 reads CSAGGEEETQYF.

The gene calls are TRBV5-1 and TRBJ2-2. This CDR3 is built from 17 residues. Germline CDR1 is SGHRS and CDR2 is YFSETQ. This chain's CDR3 is CASRRAIQYPNTGELFF.